A single sample gave rise to the 10 T cell receptor beta chains below, sequenced in a study of CD8 T cells in ankylosing spondylitis. Overall study results and limits: For ankylosing spondylitis blood, a TCR beta motif of seven to nine highly homologous variants appeared characteristic.

No antigen has been assigned to these receptors. TCRdb used MiXCR to reprocess the 5' RACE reads, holding one entry per CDR3 protein. This table has more than 600,000 distinct CDR3 sequences, around 19% appearing once. Sequencing used blood, either unsorted or a sorted T cell fraction (not recorded which). The receptors originated from a male donor with ankylosing spondylitis.

V gene TRBV20-1 combines with J gene TRBJ2-4; D might be TRBD2 (7 bases). Looked up from germline, CDR1 is DFQATT and CDR2 is SNEGSKA (reference sequence). V was pared by 5 bases and J by 10 bases, with 18 bases between. The CDR3 consists of 13 residues. The CDR3 sequence is CSAVPTSQGIQYF. CDR3 in DNA: TGCAGTGCTGTCCCGACTAGCCAGGGGATTCAGTACTTC.

This clonotype was observed a few times. This chain joins TRBV5-1 and TRBJ2-5, with D hard to call. Trimming removed 0 bases from V and 3 bases from J, with 6 bases in between. Germline V lookup: CDR1 SGHRS, CDR2 YFSETQ. This CDR3 comprises 13 residues. In DNA, the CDR3 is TGCGCCAGCAGCTTGGACAGTGAAGAGACCCAGTACTTC. This encodes CASSLDSEETQYF. The variable domain in full, with the rest retrieved from reference TRBV5-1 and TRBJ2-5, is KAGVTQTPRYLIKTRGQQVTLSCSPISGHRSVSWYQQTPGQGLQFLFEYFSETQRNKGNFPGRFSGRQFSNSRSEMNVSTLELGDSALYLCASSLDSEETQYFGPGTRLLVL.

The gene calls are TRBV12-3 or TRBV12-4 and TRBJ2-7; D is possibly TRBD2 (5 bases). The CDR3 is 14 amino acids. Trimming took 5 bases from V and 0 from J, leaving 11 bases between them. CDR3 amino acids: CASSHGLISYEQYF. CDR3 sequence (DNA): TGTGCCAGCAGTCACGGACTCATCTCCTACGAGCAGTACTTC.

The chain links TRBV7-9 to TRBJ2-7; tentatively, D is TRBD2 (6 bases). The germline V and J ends were trimmed by 5 bases and 0 bases, with 11 bases remaining between them. CDR3 length equals 14 residues. CDR1 is SEHNR, CDR2 FQNEAQ, per germline (reference sequence). For the CDR3, the DNA is TGTGCCAGCAGCCCGACTAGGAGCTCCTACGAGCAGTACTTC. This codes for CASSPTRSSYEQYF.

V usage is TRBV4-1 and J usage is TRBJ1-1, with D possibly being TRBD1 (6 bases). The CDR3 extends over 14 amino acids. Looked up from germline, CDR1 is MGHRA and CDR2 is YSYEKL. Trimming stripped 4 bases from V and 4 bases from J, with 13 bases between. The CDR3 DNA reads TGCGCCAGCAGCCCAGACGGGGGCGGCACTGAAGCTTTCTTT. The encoded protein is CASSPDGGGTEAFF.

This clonotype has just a few counts. This sequence joins TRBV15 and TRBJ2-4, with TRBD1 matching over 7 bases. The CDR3 length is 15 residues. Germline V CDR1 and CDR2: LNHNV, YYDKDF (reference sequence). The V and J ends lost 1 base and 8 bases, in that order; junction bases with no gene match: 8. CDR3 nucleotides: TGTGCCACCAGCAGAGGGGACAGACTATCGGACATTCAGTACTTC. Amino acid sequence: CATSRGDRLSDIQYF.

This chain uses TRBV7-9 with TRBJ1-4; the match to TRBD1 covers 10 bases. Germline trimming cut 5 bases from V and 3 bases from J; bases unmatched to any gene: 3. In germline, CDR1 is SEHNR, CDR2 FQNEAQ (reference sequence). The CDR3 length is 15 residues. CDR3 region: CASSKGQGPNEKLFF. In DNA form, the CDR3 reads TGTGCCAGCAGCAAGGGACAGGGGCCTAATGAAAAACTGTTTTTT.

The CDR3 here is CSARVPGASRGETQYF. The CDR3 nucleotides read TGCAGTGCTAGAGTCCCCGGGGCTTCCCGGGGTGAGACCCAGTACTTC. V and J are TRBV20-1 and TRBJ2-5, with D perhaps given as TRBD1 or TRBD2 (5 bases each). The CDR3 is 16 amino acids. Per the germline V gene, CDR1 is DFQATT and CDR2 is SNEGSKA (reference sequence). With 1 base removed from V and 5 bases from J, the gap between germline ends came to 20 bases.

This clonotype was recorded many times. The V call is TRBV24-1, the J call TRBJ2-5, with TRBD1 matching over 11 bases. The CDR3 spans 18 residues. Germline V gene data show CDR1 as KGHDR and CDR2 as SFDVKD. Losses at the gene ends were 3 bases for V and 1 base for J; bases not matched to a gene: 9. The CDR3 region is CATSDGTGGSFPQETQYF. The CDR3 nucleotides read TGTGCCACCAGTGATGGGACAGGGGGTAGCTTTCCCCAAGAGACCCAGTACTTC.

The table lists this clonotype with a few counts. The gene calls are TRBV7-8 and TRBJ1-1; D possibly corresponds to TRBD1 (6 bases). Germline lookup yields CDR1 SGHVS and CDR2 FQNEAQ. The CDR3 spans 14 residues. Trimming stripped 3 bases from V and 5 bases from J, with 13 bases between. The CDR3 DNA sequence: TGTGCCAGCAGCTTCTGGACAGAGGGAACTGAAGCTTTCTTT. Amino acids: CASSFWTEGTEAFF.